The present TCR beta chain was sequenced within a study of CD8+CD57+ T cells in acquired aplastic anemia (dated by TCRdb to 2016 to 2018). In the study overall: A mean of approximately 3 ug of DNA, ranging from roughly 0.19 to 27.4 ug, was extracted from sorted CD4+ and CD8+ cells. CD8+CD57+ expansion was defined as a frequency above the mean frequency observed in healthy subjects.

Flow cytometry had shown CD8+CD57+ cell expansion in the patients selected for sequencing. Every patient had severe acquired aplastic anemia, diagnosed using the International Study of Aplastic Anemia and Agranulocytosis and Camitta criteria. No therapy had been received by the patients at the time of blood sampling. TCR repertoires of sorted CD4+ and CD8+ blood T cells from severe aplastic anemia patients and healthy subjects were deep-sequenced in the study. Patients were enrolled under clinicaltrials.gov protocols 00001620, 01623167, 00001397, 00071045, 00081523 and 00961064 in the USA. Ficoll-Paque density gradient centrifugation was used to isolate peripheral blood mononuclear cells. Before DNA extraction, CD4+ and CD8+ T cells were sorted with FACS or magnetic beads. Between the V and J ends, shortened by 2 bases and 0 bases respectively, the junction contains 5 bases. From cysteine to phenylalanine, the CDR3 is 14 amino acids long. Only the CDR3 portion is preserved as DNA: 42 bases, with reading frame beginning at the first base. Based on the germline V gene (reference sequence), the CDR1 and CDR2 sequences are WNHNN and SYGVQD.

The investigation overall reported the following: Between patients and healthy controls, no significant difference in CD8+ Simpson's diversity was found (P=0.060). Although roughly 29 CD8+ CDR3 sequences were shared by patients and controls, these sequences appeared highly expressed in patients and within the immunodominant clones of patients.

This clonotype showed up many times. There is no known antigen for this receptor. No base qualities exist here, and no much larger clone lies one base off it. Genomic DNA served as template for TCR beta VDJ combination and CDR3 sequence profiling. An Illumina HiSeq 2000 was used for TCR repertoire sequencing. From the authors' description of their analysis: Repertoire assessment relied on Simpson's diversity index, CDR3 size and DJ length profiles, and TRBV/TRBJ rearrangement plots. The most abundant DNA sequence in the deep sequencing data was defined as the immunodominant clone. CDR3 amino acid sequences were checked for sharing between subjects and were compared against published repertoires and the VDJdb database. TCRdb trimmed the raw reads at Q25, called clones with MiXCR and kept productive beta chains. Each entry is one CDR3 protein sequence, shown with its most common DNA and genes. The V and J calls come from TCRdb's annotation, not from the publication. In all, the sample holds around 500,000 distinct CDR3 sequences, and about a third of those were seen once. Less than 1% of the sample lies in the top ten.

The receptor comes from a human donor with aplastic anemia. Input material: sorted CD4+, CD8+, or CD8+CD57+ T cells (not recorded which) from PBMCs. Here the chain combines TRBV10-1 and TRBJ1-3, with no confident D gene call. The nucleotide sequence is TGCGCCAGCAGTGAGGGGAGCTCTGGAAACACCATATATTTT. This sequence encodes CASSEGSSGNTIYF.